This TCR beta chain was found in a study of T cell responses to AZD1222 COVID-19 vaccine. Germline CDR1 LGHDT, CDR2 YNNKEL (reference sequence). V lost 4 bases to trimming and J lost 5 bases; unmatched junction nucleotides: 9. The CDR3 has 15 amino acids. This clone was recorded only once. Produced via immunoSEQ multiplex PCR; TCRdb's table is partial and in-frame only. The data contain approximately 100,000 clones, about 89% of them singletons. The chain is built from TRBV3-1 (or the pseudogene TRBV3-2) and TRBJ1-2; 8 nucleotides align to TRBD1. The sample was peripheral blood, taken 28 days after the second AZD1222 dose. The source is an adult who received the AZD1222 COVID-19 vaccine. The CDR3 loop is CASSLGTGLEYGYTF. The CDR3 nucleotides read TGTGCCAGCAGCCTGGGGACAGGTTTGGAATATGGCTACACCTTC.